This T cell receptor (beta chain) was captured by sequencing in a study of cytomegalovirus exposure and HLA in healthy donors. Notes on the study in general: With DRB1 most and HLA-C fewest, TCR association rates differed between HLA loci in a later analysis. In most subjects, TCR beta sequences reportedly gave accurate predictions of HLA-A and HLA-B alleles.

The PCR used 60 Vbeta and 13 Jbeta primers. TCRdb keeps only in-frame clones here, not all; method: immunoSEQ multiplex PCR. Of under 150,000 clones in the sample, roughly 70% were seen once. With respect to this clone: Antigen unknown.

This CDR3 contains 13 residues. Trimming took 8 bases from V and 1 from J; bases not matched to a gene: 3. CDR1 is SGHTA, CDR2 FQGNSA, per germline. The material sequenced was PBMCs. This clonotype originated in a man younger than 45 in good health and CMV-seronegative. The rearrangement joins TRBV7-2 to TRBJ2-3, with TRBD1 identical over 7 bases. In nucleotides, the CDR3 is TGTGCCAGCGGACAGGACGGCACAGATACGCAGTATTTT. This translates into CASGQDGTDTQYF.